The 20 T cell receptor beta chains in this list originate from one sample, sequenced in a study of cytomegalovirus exposure and HLA in healthy donors. TCRdb's copy holds only in-frame clones and misses some; the assay was immunoSEQ multiplex PCR. The data contain some 120,000 clones, almost 90% of them singletons. The sample was PBMCs. All receptors derive from a man aged 30 to 45 in good health and CMV-seronegative.

V and J are TRBV29-1 and TRBJ2-3; 9 positions match TRBD2. V lost 6 bases to trimming and J lost 3 bases; unmatched junction nucleotides: 1. Germline CDR1 reads SQVTM; CDR2 reads ANQGSEA. CDR3 size: 12 residues. The DNA for the CDR3 is TGCAGCGTGACTAGCGGAACAGATACGCAGTATTTT. It translates to CSVTSGTDTQYF.

V gene TRBV7-2 combines with J gene TRBJ1-6; TRBD1 aligns across 7 bases. Looked up from germline, CDR1 is SGHTA and CDR2 is FQGNSA. The CDR3 spans 14 residues. Trimming cost V 5 bases and J 7 bases; bases outside gene matches: 5. The DNA for the CDR3 is TGTGCCAGCAGCCAGACAGGGAGGAATTCACCCCTCCACTTT. This translates into CASSQTGRNSPLHF.

In its sample, this clone was seen once. This chain links TRBV30 with TRBJ1-1; tentative D call: TRBD1 (5 bases). Germline loops: CDR1 GTSNPN, CDR2 SVGIG (reference sequence). V lost 2 bases and J lost 1, with 11 bases in between. The CDR3 is 14 amino acids. CDR3 bases: TGTGCCTGGAGTCCCTGGGGCGAGAACACTGAAGCTTTCTTT. Protein: CAWSPWGENTEAFF.

The chain joins TRBV5-1 to TRBJ2-1; the match to TRBD2 covers 11 bases. The J segment lost 10 bases and the V segment lost 4 bases, leaving 7 bases of the junction unmatched. Germline assignment: CDR1 SGHRS and CDR2 YFSETQ. The CDR3 contains 14 residues. The CDR3 DNA is TGCGCCAGCAGCCCTGGGACTAGCGGATTAGAGCAGTTCTTC. Amino acid sequence: CASSPGTSGLEQFF.

V gene TRBV30 combines with J gene TRBJ1-1; 10 nucleotides agree with TRBD1. Germline V gene data show CDR1 as GTSNPN and CDR2 as SVGIG (reference sequence). The CDR3 consists of 14 residues. Trimming removed 3 bases from V and 5 bases from J; junction bases left unmatched: 6. The CDR3 DNA follows: TGTGCCTGGAGCCCGGGACAGGGGAGGACTGAAGCTTTCTTT. Its translation is CAWSPGQGRTEAFF.

The chain carries TRBV7-9 and TRBJ1-3; no firm D call. Trimming cost V 1 base and J 7 bases, with 11 bases left between them. The CDR3 is 14 residues long. The germline CDR1 and CDR2 sequences are SEHNR and FQNEAQ (reference sequence). This CDR3 reads CASSLDIIRNTIYF. DNA for the CDR3: TGTGCCAGCAGCTTAGATATCATCAGGAACACCATATATTTT. Filled out from reference TRBV7-9 and TRBJ1-3, the complete variable domain reads DTGVSQNPRHKITKRGQNVTFRCDPISEHNRLYWYRQTLGQGPEFLTYFQNEAQLEKSRLLSDRFSAERPKGSFSTLEIQRTEQGDSAMYLCASSLDIIRNTIYFGEGSWLTVV.

The chain uses TRBV29-1 and TRBJ1-1; the D gene is possibly TRBD1 (5 bases). The CDR3 length is 12 residues. The V end was cut by 2 bases, the J end by 2 bases, with 6 bases between. Germline assignment: CDR1 SQVTM and CDR2 ANQGSEA. As DNA, the CDR3 is TGCAGCGTTGAAAGGGGAAACACTGAAGCTTTCTTT. Protein product: CSVERGNTEAFF.

CDR3 amino acids: CASSVRETGPSPQHF. The CDR3 DNA reads as TGTGCCAGCAGCGTCAGAGAGACAGGCCCCTCGCCCCAGCATTTT. The rearrangement links TRBV7-9 to TRBJ1-5; TRBD1 might be the D (6 bases). This CDR3 has 15 residues. V gave up 5 bases and J gave up 9 bases, with 20 bases separating them. The germline gives CDR1 SEHNR, CDR2 FQNEAQ (reference sequence).

This chain links TRBV4-3 with TRBJ2-6; no definite D call. The V end lost 0 bases, the J end lost 0 bases, and 6 bases lay between the germline ends. Germline V gives CDR1 LGHNA, CDR2 YSLEER. The CDR3 is made up of 16 amino acids. The CDR3 is CASSQDFGSGANVLTF. CDR3 nucleotide sequence: TGCGCCAGCAGCCAAGACTTCGGCTCTGGGGCCAACGTCCTGACTTTC.

This clone was counted only a few times. The rearrangement uses TRBV5-6 and TRBJ2-7, with a weak D call TRBD1 (6 bases). This CDR3 spans 14 amino acids. CDR1 and CDR2 (germline): SGHDT, YYEEEE. Trimming removed 0 bases at V and 3 bases at J, with 10 bases between. The CDR3 DNA is TGTGCCAGCAGCTTGGTAGGACAGTACTACGAGCAGTACTTC. It codes for CASSLVGQYYEQYF.

Here the CDR3 DNA reads TGTGCCAGCAAAATAGACAGGGAAGGAGGAGAGCAGTACTTC. Translated: CASKIDREGGEQYF. The J gene is TRBJ2-7, the V gene TRBV6-6; 7 bases are a match to TRBD1. The junction had 13 bases not matched to a gene; V was cut back by 7 bases and J by 7 bases. The CDR3 loop spans 14 amino acids. Germline values: CDR1 MNHNY, CDR2 SVGAGI (reference sequence).

The CDR3 sequence is CASSLAQGDTDTQYF. In DNA form, the CDR3 reads TGTGCCAGCAGCTTAGCGCAGGGGGACACAGATACGCAGTATTTT. The rearrangement links TRBV7-9 to TRBJ2-3; 7 bases fit TRBD1. V lost 0 bases, J lost 2 bases, and 2 bases stayed unmatched. Germline V gene sequence: CDR1 SEHNR, CDR2 FQNEAQ (reference sequence). The CDR3 runs 15 residues.

The chain is built from TRBV14 and TRBJ1-2; 7 nucleotides match TRBD1. The CDR3 totals 14 residues. V was clipped by 3 bases and J by 8 bases; unmatched bases: 9. Germline V gene lookup returns CDR1 SGHDN and CDR2 FVKESK. CDR3 coding DNA: TGTGCCAGCAGCCACCTCGACAGGGTCCGGGGCTACACCTTC. This sequence encodes CASSHLDRVRGYTF.

The chain joins TRBV25-1 to TRBJ2-3, with 9 bases that match TRBD2. The CDR3 totals 15 residues. Germline lookup yields CDR1 MGHDK and CDR2 SYGVNS. The trim removed 5 bases at V and 8 bases at J, leaving 11 bases unmatched. CDR3 amino acids: CASSSPGLAGSTQYF. DNA of the CDR3: TGTGCCAGCAGTTCCCCGGGGCTAGCGGGATCTACGCAGTATTTT.

V is TRBV11-2 and J is TRBJ2-2, with D possibly TRBD2 on 5 matching bases. Germline V gives CDR1 SGHAT, CDR2 FQNNGV. The V and J ends lost 2 bases and 6 bases respectively, with 10 bases between them. This CDR3 comprises 14 residues. This chain's CDR3 is CASSLWRRPGELFF. Written as DNA, the CDR3 is TGTGCCAGCAGCTTATGGAGGCGGCCCGGGGAGCTGTTTTTT.

The chain has TRBV7-9 and TRBJ2-1, with 10 bases lining up with TRBD2. J gave up 5 bases and V 5 bases, and 9 bases lay outside the gene matches. CDR3 length: 16 residues. Germline values: CDR1 SEHNR, CDR2 FQNEAQ (reference sequence). This CDR3 is CASSPRPGLANNEQFF. The DNA for the CDR3 is TGTGCCAGCAGCCCCCGACCGGGACTAGCGAACAATGAGCAGTTCTTC.

The chain carries TRBV6-5 and TRBJ1-2; a possible D gene is TRBD1 (5 bases). Germline CDR1 and CDR2: MNHEY and SVGAGI. The CDR3 consists of 13 residues. Deletions cut 5 bases from V and 3 bases from J, with 10 bases between. The CDR3 nucleotides are TGTGCCAGCAGTCTAACAGGTGACTATGGCTACACCTTC. Translating it yields CASSLTGDYGYTF.

The chain recombines TRBV4-3 with TRBJ1-2; D might be TRBD1 (5 bases). The V gene's germline CDR1 is LGHNA and CDR2 YSLEER. The V gene lost 0 bases and the J gene lost 4 bases, with 12 bases spanning the gap. CDR3 length equals 15 residues. This CDR3 is CASSQDRGGVYGYTF. CDR3 nucleotides: TGCGCCAGCAGCCAAGATAGGGGCGGGGTCTATGGCTACACCTTC.

V is TRBV5-1 and J is TRBJ1-1; no definite D call. The ends were cut back, 1 base at V and 0 bases at J, with 7 bases in the middle. The CDR3 runs 14 residues. Germline assignment: CDR1 SGHRS and CDR2 YFSETQ. In DNA, the CDR3 is TGCGCCAGCAGCTTGTTGCAGATGAACACTGAAGCTTTCTTT. Translating it yields CASSLLQMNTEAFF.

The rearrangement uses TRBV4-1 and TRBJ2-7; 8 bases fit TRBD1. CDR3 length: 19 amino acids. Germline V gene data show CDR1 as MGHRA and CDR2 as YSYEKL. J lost 2 bases, V lost 3 bases, and 18 bases had no gene match. CDR3 region: CASSHPTPFRQGRPYEQYF. The DNA of the CDR3 is TGCGCCAGCAGCCACCCGACCCCATTTCGACAGGGGCGCCCCTACGAGCAGTACTTC.